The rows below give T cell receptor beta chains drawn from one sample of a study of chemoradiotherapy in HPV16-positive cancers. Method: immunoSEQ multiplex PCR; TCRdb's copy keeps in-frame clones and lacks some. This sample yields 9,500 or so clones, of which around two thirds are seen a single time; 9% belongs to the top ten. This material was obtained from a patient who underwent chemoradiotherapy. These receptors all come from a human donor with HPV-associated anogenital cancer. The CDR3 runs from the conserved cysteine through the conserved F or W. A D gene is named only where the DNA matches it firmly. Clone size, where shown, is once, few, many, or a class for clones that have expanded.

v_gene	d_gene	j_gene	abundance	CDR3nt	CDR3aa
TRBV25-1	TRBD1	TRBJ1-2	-	TGTGCCAGCAGTGAAGGGACAGGGGGCATCTATGGCTACACCTTC	CASSEGTGGIYGYTF
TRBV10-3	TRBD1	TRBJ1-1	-	TGTGCCATCAGGGACAGGGGGAACACTGAAGCTTTCTTT	CAIRDRGNTEAFF
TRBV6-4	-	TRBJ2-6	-	TGTGCCAGCAGTGACTCCAGGGGAGGGGCCAACGTCCTGACTTTC	CASSDSRGGANVLTF
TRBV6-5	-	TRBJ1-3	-	TGTGCCAGCAGTACCACAGGGACATTTGGAAACACCATATATTTT	CASSTTGTFGNTIYF
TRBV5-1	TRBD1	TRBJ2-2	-	TGCGCCACGACAGGGGCCCCGGGCACCGGGGAGCTGTTTTTT	CATTGAPGTGELFF
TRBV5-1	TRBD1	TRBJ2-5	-	TGCGCCAGCAGCACCGACAGGGGGACCCAGTACTTC	CASSTDRGTQYF
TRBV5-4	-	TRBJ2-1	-	TGTGCCAGCAGCGGTCAGCGATCCGAGCAGTTCTTC	CASSGQRSEQFF
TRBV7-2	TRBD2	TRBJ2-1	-	TGTGCCAGCAGCTTAGATCGGGCTAGCGGGAGAAATGAGCAGTTCTTC	CASSLDRASGRNEQFF
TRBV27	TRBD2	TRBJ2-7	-	TGTGCCAGCAGTACCTCCGGGAGGCCCTCCTACGAGCAGTACTTC	CASSTSGRPSYEQYF
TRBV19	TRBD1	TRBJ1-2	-	TGTGCCAGTACCGAGACAGGGACCCGCGTTGGCTACACCTTC	CASTETGTRVGYTF
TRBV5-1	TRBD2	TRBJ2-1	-	TGCGCCAGCAGCCTTACTAGCGCGGTTGAGCAGTTCTTC	CASSLTSAVEQFF
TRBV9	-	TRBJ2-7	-	TGTGCCAGCAGCGTAGAGCCACAGCCGTCCTACGAGCAGTACTTC	CASSVEPQPSYEQYF
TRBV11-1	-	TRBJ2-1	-	TGTGCCAGCAGCTCTAGAGACGAGAATGAGCAGTTCTTC	CASSSRDENEQFF
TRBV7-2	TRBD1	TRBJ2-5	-	TGTGCCAGCAGCTTGACAGGGGGCGAATTAGAGACCCAGTACTTC	CASSLTGGELETQYF
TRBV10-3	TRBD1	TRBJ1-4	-	TGTGCCATCAGTGGGACAGGGGGTGAAAAACTGTTTTTT	CAISGTGGEKLFF
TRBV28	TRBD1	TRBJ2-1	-	TGTGCCAGCAGTTTCTTTCCCCGGGACAGGGGGTATGAGCAGTTCTTC	CASSFFPRDRGYEQFF
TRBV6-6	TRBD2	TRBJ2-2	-	TGTGCCAGCAGCTCCGGACTAGCGGGGACCGGGGAGCTGTTTTTT	CASSSGLAGTGELFF
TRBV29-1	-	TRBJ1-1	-	TGCAGCGCGGAGGGTGGCGGGTCCACTGAAGCTTTCTTT	CSAEGGGSTEAFF
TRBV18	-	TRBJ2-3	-	TGTGCCAGCTCACCCGGCGGGGAAGGTACGCAGTATTTT	CASSPGGEGTQYF
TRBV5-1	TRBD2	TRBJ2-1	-	TGCGCCAGCAGCTGGGGACTAGCTTTTGACAATGAGCAGTTCTTC	CASSWGLAFDNEQFF
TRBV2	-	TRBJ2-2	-	TGTGCCAGCCAGGGACACTCGAACACCGGGGAGCTGTTTTTT	CASQGHSNTGELFF
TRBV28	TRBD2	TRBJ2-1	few	TGTGCCAGCAGTTTATTGGGGACTAGCGGGTACAATGAGCAGTTCTTC	CASSLLGTSGYNEQFF
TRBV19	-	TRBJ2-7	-	TGTGCCAGTAGCTTAAACACGAGAGAGCAGTACTTC	CASSLNTREQYF
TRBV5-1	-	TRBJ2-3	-	TGCGCCAGCAGCTTGGAGAGGGGCACAGATACGCAGTATTTT	CASSLERGTDTQYF
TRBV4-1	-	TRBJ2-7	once	TGCGCCAGCAGCCAACCCTTCCAGACAGAGAGCTCCTACGAGCAGTACTTC	CASSQPFQTESSYEQYF
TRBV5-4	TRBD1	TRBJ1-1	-	TGTGCCAGCAGACCAGGGGGCGGGGGTACTGAAGCTTTCTTT	CASRPGGGGTEAFF
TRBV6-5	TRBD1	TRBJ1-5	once	TGTGCCAGTCGGCCGGACAGGAATAATCAGCCCCAGCATTTT	CASRPDRNNQPQHF
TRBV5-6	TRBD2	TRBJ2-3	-	TGTGCCAGCAGCTTGGAAACTAGCGGGAGGGTGAATACGCAGTATTTT	CASSLETSGRVNTQYF
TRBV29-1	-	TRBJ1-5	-	TGCAGCGTTCGAGGGAATAGCAATCAGCCCCAGCATTTT	CSVRGNSNQPQHF
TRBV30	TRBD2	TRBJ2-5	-	TGTGCCTGGAGTCAGACTAGCGGTTGGGAGACCCAGTACTTC	CAWSQTSGWETQYF
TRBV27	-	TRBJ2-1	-	TGTGCCAGCAGTTTTAATGGCAATGAGCAGTTCTTC	CASSFNGNEQFF
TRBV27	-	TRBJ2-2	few	TGTGCCAGCAGTCCCCAGCCTGCGAACACCGGGGAGCTGTTTTTT	CASSPQPANTGELFF
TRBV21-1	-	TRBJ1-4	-	TGTGCCAGCAGCAAAGGGGGTGAAAAACTGTTTTTT	CASSKGGEKLFF
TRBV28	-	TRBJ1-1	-	TGTGCCAGCAGCCCAGGGCCCATGAACACTGAAGCTTTCTTT	CASSPGPMNTEAFF
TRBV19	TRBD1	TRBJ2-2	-	TGTGCCAGTAGTCCACAATCACAGGGGTTCGTTTTATTTACCACCGGGGAGCTGTTTTTT	CASSPQSQGFVLFTTGELFF
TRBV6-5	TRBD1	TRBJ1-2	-	TGTGCCAGCAGTTACTCCCTCGGACAGGAGGTTGGCTACACCTTC	CASSYSLGQEVGYTF
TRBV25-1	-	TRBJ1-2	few	TGTGCCAGCAGTGATCCGATAGGTCAGAACTTC	CASSDPIGQNF
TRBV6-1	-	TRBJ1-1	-	TGTGCCAGCAGTGAAGCGGAGAACACTGAAGCTTTCTTT	CASSEAENTEAFF
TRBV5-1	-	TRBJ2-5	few	TGCGCCAGCAGCTTGGGACAAGAGACCCAGTACTTC	CASSLGQETQYF
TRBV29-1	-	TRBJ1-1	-	TGCAGCGCTCAAGGACAATCGGGCACTGAAGCTTTCTTT	CSAQGQSGTEAFF
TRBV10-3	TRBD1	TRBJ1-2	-	TGTGCCATCGGGGACAGGGCCGGTGGCTACACCTTC	CAIGDRAGGYTF
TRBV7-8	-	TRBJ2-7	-	TGTGCCAGCAGCTTAGCGCGTTCGCGAACCTACGAGCAGTACTTC	CASSLARSRTYEQYF
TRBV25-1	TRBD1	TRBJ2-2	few	TGTGCCAGCAGTGTAGGGGACAGGGACACCGGGGAGCTGTTTTTT	CASSVGDRDTGELFF
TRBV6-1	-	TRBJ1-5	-	TGTGCCAGCAGGCTACAGTATAGCAATCAGCCCCAGCATTTT	CASRLQYSNQPQHF
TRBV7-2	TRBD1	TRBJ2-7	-	TGTGCCAGCAGCACCAGGACAGGGGGCTCCTACGAGCAGTACTTC	CASSTRTGGSYEQYF
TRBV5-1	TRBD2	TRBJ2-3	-	TGCGCCAGCAGCTTGTGGACTAGCGTTACAGATACGCAGTATTTT	CASSLWTSVTDTQYF
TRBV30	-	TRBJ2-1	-	TGTGCCTGGAGCCAAATAGGGGGTGAGCAGTTCTTC	CAWSQIGGEQFF
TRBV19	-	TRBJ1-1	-	TGTGCCAGTGCCGGACAGATGAACACTGAAGCTTTCTTT	CASAGQMNTEAFF
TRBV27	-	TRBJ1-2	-	TGTGCCAGCAATGAGGGGGACTATGGCTACACCTTC	CASNEGDYGYTF
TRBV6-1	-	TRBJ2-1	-	TGTGCCAGCAGTGAAGCCGGGTTTAGGGTGCAGTTCTTC	CASSEAGFRVQFF